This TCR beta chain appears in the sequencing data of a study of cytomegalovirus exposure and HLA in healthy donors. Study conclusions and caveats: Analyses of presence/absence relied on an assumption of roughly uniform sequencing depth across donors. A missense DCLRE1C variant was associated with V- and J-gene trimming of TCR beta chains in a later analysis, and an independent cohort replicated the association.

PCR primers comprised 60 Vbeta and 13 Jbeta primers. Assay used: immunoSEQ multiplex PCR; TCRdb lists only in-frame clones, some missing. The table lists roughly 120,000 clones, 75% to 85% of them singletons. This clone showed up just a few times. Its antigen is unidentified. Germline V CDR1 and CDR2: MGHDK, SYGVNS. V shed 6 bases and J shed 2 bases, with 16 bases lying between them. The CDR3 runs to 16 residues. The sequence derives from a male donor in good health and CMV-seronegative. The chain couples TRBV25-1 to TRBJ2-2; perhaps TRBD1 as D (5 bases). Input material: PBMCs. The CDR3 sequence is CASSASADSNTGELFF. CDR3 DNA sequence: TGTGCCAGCAGCGCGTCGGCAGACAGTAACACCGGGGAGCTGTTTTTT. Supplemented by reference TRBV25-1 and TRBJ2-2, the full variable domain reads EADIYQTPRYLVIGTGKKITLECSQTMGHDKMYWYQQDPGMELHLIHYSYGVNSTEKGDLSSESTVSRIRTEHFPLTLESARPSHTSQYLCASSASADSNTGELFFGEGSRLTVL.